This is a list of T cell receptor beta chains from one sample in a study of control samples from healthy donors and cancer patients. Generated by immunoSEQ multiplex PCR, the TCRdb table keeps only in-frame clones and is missing some. The sample gives 150,000 to 180,000 clones, 94% of which show up once; about 5.6% is in the top ten. The source material was blood. These receptors were collected from a middle-aged man in good health. The CDR3 runs from the conserved cysteine through the conserved F or W. D genes are given only for firm matches. The size entry is marked missing in some rows and otherwise reads once, few, many or a size class.

-	TRBV5-8	TRBJ1-6	-	CASNDGVRDARSPLHF	TGTGCCAGCAACGATGGGGTGCGGGACGCCCGTTCACCCCTCCACTTT
TRBD1	TRBV6-2/TRBV6-3	TRBJ1-6	-	CASSLRDSRDSPLHF	TGTGCCAGCAGTCTCCGGGACAGTAGGGATTCACCCCTCCACTTT
-	TRBV25-1	TRBJ2-3	-	CASSEWGDPTDTQYF	TGTGCCAGCAGTGAATGGGGGGACCCCACAGATACGCAGTATTTT
-	TRBV6-1	TRBJ1-5	-	CASSEPGRRGSNQPQHF	TGTGCCAGCAGTGAACCCGGGAGGAGGGGCAGCAATCAGCCCCAGCATTTT
-	TRBV27	TRBJ2-7	-	CASSWGTEGEQYF	TGTGCCAGCAGTTGGGGTACCGAAGGGGAGCAGTACTTC
-	TRBV7-8	TRBJ1-1	-	CASSLGGAILGTRTEAFF	TGTGCCAGCAGCTTAGGCGGGGCGATACTGGGAACTAGGACTGAAGCTTTCTTT
-	TRBV2	TRBJ1-2	-	CASSGGSGYYGYTF	TGTGCCAGCAGTGGGGGCAGCGGGTACTATGGCTACACCTTC
TRBD1	TRBV5-1	TRBJ1-5	few	CASSPDRGNQPQHF	TGCGCCAGCAGCCCAGACAGGGGCAATCAGCCCCAGCATTTT
TRBD2	TRBV5-4	TRBJ2-3	once	CASSVKRGWTDTQYF	TGTGCCAGCAGCGTAAAGCGGGGGTGGACAGATACGCAGTATTTT
-	TRBV24-1	TRBJ1-5	once	CATSDTHSNQPQHF	TGTGCCACCAGTGACACCCATAGCAATCAGCCCCAGCATTTT
-	TRBV5-6	TRBJ1-4	-	CASSLSGNEKLFF	TGTGCCAGCAGCTTGAGTGGGAATGAAAAACTGTTTTTT
-	TRBV28	TRBJ1-6	-	CASSLSRQALNSPLHF	TGTGCCAGCAGTTTATCCCGACAGGCGCTCAATTCACCCCTCCACTTT
-	TRBV3-1/TRBV3-2	TRBJ1-3	-	CASSLVASGNTIYF	TGTGCCAGCAGCCTAGTGGCCTCTGGAAACACCATATATTTT
-	TRBV6-4	TRBJ2-3	-	CASSAGDTQYF	TGTGCCAGCAGTGCCGGGGATACGCAGTATTTT
-	TRBV11-2	TRBJ1-1	-	CASSALQGTEAFF	TGTGCCAGCAGCGCACTGCAGGGCACTGAAGCTTTCTTT
TRBD2	TRBV6-2/TRBV6-3	TRBJ2-5	-	CASRYRPGLAAETQYF	TGTGCCAGCAGGTACCGCCCGGGACTAGCGGCCGAGACCCAGTACTTC
TRBD1	TRBV28	TRBJ1-1	-	CASSLGDRAAAFF	TGTGCCAGCAGTTTGGGGGACAGGGCAGCAGCTTTCTTT
-	TRBV10-1	TRBJ1-1	-	CASSLSGGTEAFF	TGCGCCAGCAGTCTCTCAGGCGGCACTGAAGCTTTCTTT
TRBD1	TRBV24-1	TRBJ1-5	-	CATSPTGGNQPQHF	TGTGCCACCAGCCCGACAGGGGGTAATCAGCCCCAGCATTTT
TRBD2	TRBV29-1	TRBJ2-3	-	CSAGRGTSDSTDTQYF	TGCAGCGCTGGTAGGGGGACTAGCGATAGCACAGATACGCAGTATTTT
-	TRBV30	TRBJ2-7	-	CAWSVTAHEQYF	TGTGCCTGGAGTGTAACGGCCCACGAGCAGTACTTC
-	TRBV5-1	TRBJ1-3	-	CASRSAGNTIYF	TGCGCCAGCAGATCGGCTGGAAACACCATATATTTT
-	TRBV7-8	TRBJ2-2	-	CASSLGRNRARSLAGELFF	TGTGCCAGCAGCTTAGGACGGAACAGGGCTCGAAGTCTGGCCGGGGAGCTGTTTTTT
-	TRBV29-1	TRBJ1-2	-	CSVGNRNYGYTF	TGCAGCGTTGGTAACCGTAACTATGGCTACACCTTC
-	TRBV5-1	TRBJ2-2	-	CASSLALGGELFF	TGCGCCAGCAGCTTGGCACTTGGCGGGGAGCTGTTTTTT
-	TRBV10-3	TRBJ1-2	-	CAISESSEGTHGYTF	TGTGCCATCAGTGAGTCGTCGGAGGGTACCCATGGCTACACCTTC
-	TRBV18	TRBJ2-1	-	CASSPRHGGRSNEQFF	TGTGCCAGCTCACCACGCCATGGGGGCCGGAGCAATGAGCAGTTCTTC
TRBD1	TRBV5-4	TRBJ1-4	-	CASSVTGGEGKLFF	TGTGCCAGCAGCGTGACAGGGGGGGAAGGAAAACTGTTTTTT
TRBD2	TRBV13	TRBJ2-5	-	CASSTRTSGGALQETQYF	TGTGCCAGCAGCACCCGGACTAGCGGGGGGGCCCTCCAAGAGACCCAGTACTTC
TRBD2	TRBV18	TRBJ2-2	-	CASSSGGAFRTGELFF	TGTGCCAGCTCGAGCGGGGGGGCCTTCCGCACCGGGGAGCTGTTTTTT
TRBD1	TRBV18	TRBJ1-1	-	CASSRAGTGNTEAFF	TGTGCCAGCTCCCGAGCCGGGACAGGGAACACTGAAGCTTTCTTT
-	TRBV30	TRBJ1-2	-	CAWEREVVTGDNGYTF	TGTGCCTGGGAGAGGGAAGTCGTGACAGGTGACAATGGCTACACCTTC
-	TRBV6-5	TRBJ1-1	-	CASSAIPGTEAFF	TGTGCCAGCAGCGCCATTCCGGGCACTGAAGCTTTCTTT
TRBD2	TRBV20-1	TRBJ2-7	-	CSASTREWGLAGGPYEQYF	TGCAGTGCTAGTACCAGGGAATGGGGACTAGCGGGGGGACCCTACGAGCAGTACTTC
TRBD2	TRBV6-5	TRBJ2-5	-	CASSTSGAETQYF	TGTGCCAGCAGCACTAGCGGGGCGGAGACCCAGTACTTC
-	TRBV19	TRBJ2-7	once	CASSPGTISYEQYF	TGTGCCAGTAGTCCGGGGACCATCTCCTACGAGCAGTACTTC
TRBD1	TRBV24-1	TRBJ1-5	-	CATSDSRTGGIQPQHF	TGTGCCACCAGTGATTCCCGGACAGGGGGCATCCAGCCCCAGCATTTT
-	TRBV4-1	TRBJ2-7	-	CASSQEPGIYEQYF	TGCGCCAGCAGCCAAGAACCCGGAATCTACGAGCAGTACTTC
-	TRBV6-1	TRBJ2-7	-	CASSERTTPEQYF	TGTGCCAGCAGTGAACGGACAACCCCCGAGCAGTACTTC
TRBD1	TRBV9	TRBJ1-3	-	CASSPGTGGPNTIYF	TGTGCCAGCAGTCCCGGGACAGGGGGCCCAAACACCATATATTTT
TRBD1	TRBV11-2	TRBJ2-1	-	CASSLLGGTGGNVNEQFF	TGTGCCAGCAGCTTGTTAGGGGGGACAGGGGGCAATGTGAATGAGCAGTTCTTC
-	TRBV10-1	TRBJ2-1	-	CASSESGRGNEQFF	TGCGCCAGCAGTGAGTCGGGACGGGGGAATGAGCAGTTCTTC
TRBD1	TRBV5-6	TRBJ1-2	-	CASSLRTGGSGYTF	TGTGCCAGCAGCTTGAGAACAGGGGGTAGCGGCTACACCTTC
-	TRBV30	TRBJ2-7	-	CAWSSNVAYEQYF	TGTGCCTGGAGTTCCAACGTAGCCTACGAGCAGTACTTC
TRBD1	TRBV19	TRBJ1-2	-	CASSPGQAYGYTF	TGTGCCAGTAGCCCGGGACAGGCCTATGGCTACACCTTC
TRBD1	TRBV27	TRBJ2-7	-	CASRPSGTGSYEQYF	TGTGCCAGCAGGCCCTCCGGGACAGGGTCTTACGAGCAGTACTTC
-	TRBV6-5	TRBJ1-1	-	CASSPDMTEAFF	TGTGCCAGCAGCCCGGACATGACTGAAGCTTTCTTT
TRBD1	TRBV29-1	TRBJ1-2	-	CSAREGATNYGYTF	TGCAGCGCCCGCGAGGGGGCGACCAACTATGGCTACACCTTC
-	TRBV20-1	TRBJ2-3	-	CSASNSLTDTQYF	TGCAGTGCTAGTAATAGCCTGACAGATACGCAGTATTTT
-	TRBV7-9	TRBJ2-5	-	CASSRGTVQETQYF	TGTGCCAGCAGCCGGGGAACAGTCCAAGAGACCCAGTACTTC
-	TRBV24-1	TRBJ2-2	-	CATSDLGASAGGELFF	TGTGCCACCAGTGATTTGGGGGCTAGCGCGGGCGGGGAGCTGTTTTTT
-	TRBV27	TRBJ1-4	-	CASRNTAGLGEKLFF	TGTGCCAGCAGGAACACCGCAGGGTTGGGGGAAAAACTGTTTTTT
-	TRBV19	TRBJ1-5	-	CASSWDGTSPQHF	TGTGCCAGTAGTTGGGACGGGACATCGCCCCAGCATTTT
TRBD1	TRBV4-3	TRBJ1-1	-	CASSQAGTGFGNTEAFF	TGCGCCAGCAGCCAAGCTGGGACAGGGTTTGGGAACACTGAAGCTTTCTTT
-	TRBV10-2	TRBJ1-5	few	CASSDPGGGQPQHF	TGCGCCAGCAGTGATCCCGGGGGTGGCCAGCCCCAGCATTTT
-	TRBV4-1	TRBJ1-6	-	CASSQEGGLSNSPLHF	TGCGCCAGCAGCCAAGAAGGAGGGCTATCGAATTCACCCCTCCACTTT
-	TRBV19	TRBJ1-1	-	CASSLGFTEAFF	TGTGCCAGTAGCCTAGGGTTCACTGAAGCTTTCTTT
-	TRBV28	TRBJ1-1	-	CASSFSRGLGEAFF	TGTGCCAGCAGTTTTTCAAGAGGGCTCGGTGAAGCTTTCTTT
TRBD1	TRBV19	TRBJ1-1	-	CASSITGVNTEAFF	TGTGCCAGTAGTATAACAGGGGTGAACACTGAAGCTTTCTTT
-	TRBV30	TRBJ2-2	-	CAWSRWTNTGELFF	TGTGCCTGGAGTAGGTGGACGAACACCGGGGAGCTGTTTTTT